Following are 27 T cell receptor beta chains from one sample sequenced in a study of cytomegalovirus exposure and HLA in healthy donors. Both 60 Vbeta primers and 13 Jbeta primers went into the PCR. Clones were read by immunoSEQ multiplex PCR, and TCRdb kept only the in-frame ones, dropping some. This table holds about 150,000 clones, 75% to 85% found once. Sequenced: PBMCs. The receptors originated from a man aged 50-60 years in good health and CMV-seropositive.

This chain joins TRBV2 and TRBJ2-3; D possibly corresponds to TRBD2 (5 bases). Trimming shortened V by 6 bases and J by 9 bases, and 19 bases separated the two germline ends. Germline V gene lookup returns CDR1 SNHLY and CDR2 FYNNEI. The CDR3 extends over 14 amino acids. The CDR3 region is CASSGLPQLGTQYF. The CDR3 DNA reads TGTGCCAGCAGCGGACTGCCTCAATTGGGAACGCAGTATTTT. The whole variable domain, filled in from reference TRBV2 and TRBJ2-3, reads EPEVTQTPSHQVTQMGQEVILRCVPISNHLYFYWYRQILGQKVEFLVSFYNNEISEKSEIFDDQFSVERPDGSNFTLKIRSTKLEDSAMYFCASSGLPQLGTQYFGPGTRLTVL.

The chain recombines TRBV7-9 with TRBJ1-1; maybe TRBD1 (5 bases). Per germline, CDR1 SEHNR and CDR2 FQNEAQ (reference sequence). CDR3 length: 17 residues. V lost 7 bases, J lost 0 bases, and 21 bases lay in between. The CDR3 region is CASTPPRGRTMNTEAFF. CDR3 sequence (DNA): TGTGCCAGCACCCCGCCAAGGGGTCGTACCATGAACACTGAAGCTTTCTTT.

The J gene is TRBJ2-2, the V gene TRBV11-3; 11 bases are a match to TRBD2. V was clipped by 5 bases and J by 4 bases; unmatched bases: 6. The CDR3 spans 16 residues. Per the germline V gene, CDR1 is SGHNT and CDR2 is YENEEA. CDR3 bases: TGTGCCAGCAGCCCCGCTAGCGGGGGGACCACCGGGGAGCTGTTTTTT. It codes for CASSPASGGTTGELFF.

This clone was seen just once. The chain has TRBV7-9 and TRBJ1-2, with 7 nucleotides matching TRBD1. The CDR3 length is 15 residues. The germline V gene encodes CDR1 SEHNR and CDR2 FQNEAQ (reference sequence). Germline trimming cut 6 bases from V and 4 bases from J; bases unmatched to any gene: 11. CDR3 in amino acids: CASSPGQVGTYGYTF. The CDR3 coding sequence is TGTGCCAGCAGTCCCGGACAGGTGGGGACCTATGGCTACACCTTC.

The chain recombines TRBV7-2 with TRBJ1-2, with D perhaps matching TRBD1 (6 bases). The length of the CDR3 is 13 residues. The germline V gene has CDR1 SGHTA and CDR2 FQGNSA. V lost 5 bases and J lost 5, with 12 bases in between. The CDR3 here is CASSASQGYGYTF. As DNA, the CDR3 is TGTGCCAGCAGCGCGTCACAGGGTTATGGCTACACCTTC. Based on the CDR3 plus reference TRBV7-2 and TRBJ1-2, the full variable domain is GAGVSQSPSNKVTEKGKDVELRCDPISGHTALYWYRQSLGQGLEFLIYFQGNSAPDKSGLPSDRFSAERTGGSVSTLTIQRTQQEDSAVYLCASSASQGYGYTFGSGTRLTVV.

This rearrangement joins TRBV4-1 to TRBJ2-1; tentatively, D is TRBD2 (7 bases). Looked up from germline, CDR1 is MGHRA and CDR2 is YSYEKL. The germline V and J ends were trimmed by 4 bases and 8 bases, with 27 bases remaining between them. The CDR3 totals 18 residues. The DNA of the CDR3 is TGCGCCAGCAGCCCCCCCGTTCAGAGGGGGGGGGCCATCTATGAGCAGTTCTTC. It yields the protein CASSPPVQRGGAIYEQFF.

V gene TRBV11-3 combines with J gene TRBJ1-6, with D possibly TRBD1 on 5 matching bases. V lost 3 bases and J lost 7, with 10 bases in between. Germline CDR1 and CDR2: SGHNT and YENEEA. The CDR3 contains 14 residues. CDR3 DNA: TGTGCCAGCAGCTTGGGGGGAAAGAATTCACCCCTCCACTTT. This encodes CASSLGGKNSPLHF.

The V gene is TRBV15, the J gene TRBJ1-2; tentatively, D is TRBD1 (6 bases). The germline gives CDR1 LNHNV, CDR2 YYDKDF (reference sequence). V was clipped by 3 bases and J by 8 bases, with 19 bases between them. The CDR3 has 15 amino acids. The CDR3 here is CATSSGTQGRRGYTF. As DNA, the CDR3 is TGTGCCACCAGCAGTGGGACACAGGGAAGAAGGGGCTACACCTTC.

The chain employs TRBV6-4 and TRBJ2-2; maybe TRBD2 (7 bases). The CDR3 length is 14 residues. Trimming shortened V by 6 bases and J by 5 bases, and 13 bases separated the two germline ends. Germline values: CDR1 MRHNA, CDR2 SNTAGT. The CDR3 region has the DNA TGTGCCAGCAGCTCGGAGGGGGGGACCGGGGAGCTGTTTTTT. This sequence encodes CASSSEGGTGELFF.

The chain uses TRBV5-1 and TRBJ1-4; D is unresolved. The germline V and J ends were trimmed by 6 bases and 4 bases, with 10 bases remaining between them. This CDR3 has 13 amino acids. Germline CDR1 and CDR2: SGHRS and YFSETQ. This chain's CDR3 is CASKVAVNEKLFF. CDR3 DNA: TGCGCCAGCAAAGTAGCCGTTAATGAAAAACTGTTTTTT.

The genes are TRBV19 and TRBJ1-2; D not certain. V gave up 4 bases and J gave up 8 bases, with 11 bases separating them. Germline V CDR1 and CDR2: LNHDA, SQIVND (reference sequence). The CDR3 has 12 amino acids. For the CDR3, the DNA is TGTGCCAGTAGTACCACAGTTGGGGGCTACACCTTC. Amino acids: CASSTTVGGYTF.

The gene calls are TRBV27 and TRBJ2-2, with 7 bases aligning to TRBD1. The CDR3 runs 16 residues. CDR1 MNHEY and CDR2 SMNVEV come from the germline V gene (reference sequence). J was trimmed by 7 bases and V by 8 bases; bases with no gene match: 16. This chain's CDR3 is CASRTTRTGWNGELFF. The CDR3 DNA sequence: TGTGCCAGCCGAACTACCCGGACAGGATGGAACGGGGAGCTGTTTTTT.

The chain has TRBV5-4 and TRBJ1-4; a possible D gene is TRBD1 (6 bases). The CDR3 has 14 amino acids. The germline gives CDR1 SGHNT, CDR2 YYREEE (reference sequence). Trimming cost V 4 bases and J 7 bases, with 14 bases left between them. In DNA, the CDR3 is TGTGCCAGCAGCCCGGACAGCCGGGGTGAAAAACTGTTTTTT. Encoded protein: CASSPDSRGEKLFF.

This clone was seen a handful of times. This sequence joins TRBV6-1 and TRBJ1-5; D gene ambiguous. Per the germline V gene, CDR1 is MNHNS and CDR2 is SASEGT. This CDR3 is 15 amino acids long. Trimming removed 6 bases at V and 4 bases at J, with 16 bases between. The DNA of the CDR3 is TGTGCCAGCAGGGACGGGAGCTCGGGGAATCAGCCCCAGCATTTT. It translates to CASRDGSSGNQPQHF.

The V gene is TRBV5-6, the J gene TRBJ2-7, with D possibly matching TRBD2 (6 bases). The CDR3 has 11 amino acids. Trimming took 7 bases from V and 3 from J, leaving 8 bases between them. The germline gives CDR1 SGHDT, CDR2 YYEEEE. The CDR3: CASWTNYEQYF. The CDR3 DNA follows: TGTGCCAGCTGGACTAACTACGAGCAGTACTTC.

V and J are TRBV5-1 and TRBJ2-1, with a weak D call TRBD2 (5 bases). This CDR3 comprises 13 residues. Germline loops: CDR1 SGHRS, CDR2 YFSETQ. The V end lost 4 bases, the J end lost 9 bases, and 14 bases lay between the germline ends. CDR3 protein: CASSPLARGEQFF. CDR3 DNA sequence: TGCGCCAGCAGCCCCCTTGCCCGGGGTGAGCAGTTCTTC.

The V and J genes are TRBV7-2 and TRBJ1-2, with TRBD1 matching over 8 bases. Germline loops: CDR1 SGHTA, CDR2 FQGNSA. V gave up 1 base and J gave up 8 bases; unmatched junction bases: 9. The CDR3 loop spans 15 amino acids. The CDR3 DNA follows: TGTGCCAGCAGCTTAGTCGAGGCAGGGGGCTCAGGCTACACCTTC. Amino acid sequence: CASSLVEAGGSGYTF.

J is TRBJ1-5 and V is TRBV28, with 7 bases identical to TRBD1. V lost 5 bases, J lost 3 bases, and 13 bases stayed unmatched. The CDR3 has 17 amino acids. Germline CDR1 reads MDHEN; CDR2 reads SYDVKM. CDR3 sequence (DNA): TGTGCCAGCAGTACCTTCGGGACAGATCGGCACAATCAGCCCCAGCATTTT. Translated: CASSTFGTDRHNQPQHF. Variable domain in full (rest from reference TRBV28 and TRBJ1-5): DVKVTQSSRYLVKRTGEKVFLECVQDMDHENMFWYRQDPGLGLRLIYFSYDVKMKEKGDIPEGYSVSREKKERFSLILESASTNQTSMYLCASSTFGTDRHNQPQHFGDGTRLSIL.

The V call is TRBV19, the J call TRBJ1-2; unclear D gene. V lost 3 bases and J 3 bases, leaving 20 bases between the germline ends. Germline V gene lookup returns CDR1 LNHDA and CDR2 SQIVND (reference sequence). This CDR3 region has 17 residues. DNA for the CDR3: TGTGCCAGTAGTATTCCAAGGACTGCAATAATGTACTATGGCTACACCTTC. Encoded protein: CASSIPRTAIMYYGYTF.

This chain connects TRBV30 to TRBJ2-2; D possibly corresponds to TRBD1 (5 bases). The CDR3 is 15 amino acids. The germline V and J ends were trimmed by 2 bases and 0 bases, with 10 bases remaining between them. From germline, CDR1 is GTSNPN and CDR2 SVGIG (reference sequence). This chain's CDR3 is CAWSKGVPNTGELFF. DNA of the CDR3: TGTGCCTGGAGTAAAGGGGTACCGAACACCGGGGAGCTGTTTTTT.

The CDR3: CASSAYRESGYTF. CDR3 DNA sequence: TGTGCCAGCAGCGCCTACAGGGAAAGTGGCTACACCTTC. V usage is TRBV11-2 and J usage is TRBJ1-2; tentative D call: TRBD1 (6 bases). This CDR3 has 13 residues. Germline lookup yields CDR1 SGHAT and CDR2 FQNNGV. V was trimmed by 5 bases and J by 7 bases, leaving 14 bases between them.

J is TRBJ2-1 and V is TRBV6-4; 8 nucleotides line up with TRBD2. Germline trimming cut 8 bases from V and 6 bases from J; bases unmatched to any gene: 9. This CDR3 is 14 amino acids long. Germline lookup yields CDR1 MRHNA and CDR2 SNTAGT. In nucleotides, the CDR3 is TGTGCCAGCTCGGGACTAGGATCCGCCAATGAGCAGTTCTTC. Translation: CASSGLGSANEQFF.

The rearrangement links TRBV9 to TRBJ2-3; 9 bases align to TRBD2. This CDR3 region has 16 residues. Germline CDR1 reads SGDLS; CDR2 reads YYNGEE. The J segment lost 6 bases and the V segment lost 0 bases, leaving 8 bases of the junction unmatched. The CDR3 bases are TGTGCCAGCAGCGTAGGCTCCAGCGGGGGGTGGGATACGCAGTATTTT. This sequence encodes CASSVGSSGGWDTQYF.

CDR3 sequence (DNA): TGTGCCAGCAGCTTCTTCGACGACAGGCGGAATTCACCCCTCCACTTT. The encoded protein is CASSFFDDRRNSPLHF. V gene TRBV5-5 combines with J gene TRBJ1-6, with D possibly matching TRBD1 (6 bases). Trimming left V 2 bases short and J 7 bases short, with 16 bases between. Per germline, CDR1 SGHKS and CDR2 YYEKEE (reference sequence). The CDR3 has 16 amino acids. Combining the CDR3 with reference TRBV5-5 and TRBJ1-6 gives the whole variable domain DAGVTQSPTHLIKTRGQQVTLRCSPISGHKSVSWYQQVLGQGPQFIFQYYEKEERGRGNFPDRFSARQFPNYSSELNVNALLLGDSALYLCASSFFDDRRNSPLHFGNGTRLTVT.

The chain uses TRBV4-1 and TRBJ1-2, with D perhaps matching TRBD1 (6 bases). Trimming cost V 0 bases and J 3 bases, with 11 bases left between them. This CDR3 has 15 amino acids. Germline lookup yields CDR1 MGHRA and CDR2 YSYEKL. The chain's CDR3 is CASSQDETGYYGYTF. As DNA, the CDR3 is TGCGCCAGCAGCCAAGATGAAACAGGGTACTATGGCTACACCTTC.

This clone has a single count. This chain links TRBV19 with TRBJ2-5; 7 positions match TRBD1. This CDR3 region has 13 residues. CDR1 LNHDA and CDR2 SQIVND come from the germline V gene (reference sequence). V shed 6 bases and J 2 bases; nucleotides not matched to a gene: 3. The CDR3: CASRRDSQETQYF. The CDR3 nucleotides are TGTGCCAGTAGGAGGGACAGTCAAGAGACCCAGTACTTC.

The V and J genes are TRBV5-1 and TRBJ1-1, with a weak D call TRBD1 (6 bases). Between the trimmed V and J ends, which lost 2 bases and 6 bases, there was a span of 20 bases. In germline, CDR1 is SGHRS, CDR2 YFSETQ. The CDR3 runs 16 residues. CDR3 in amino acids: CASSLSEGRGRSEAFF. The DNA of the CDR3 is TGCGCCAGCAGCTTAAGCGAGGGGAGGGGGAGATCTGAAGCTTTCTTT.